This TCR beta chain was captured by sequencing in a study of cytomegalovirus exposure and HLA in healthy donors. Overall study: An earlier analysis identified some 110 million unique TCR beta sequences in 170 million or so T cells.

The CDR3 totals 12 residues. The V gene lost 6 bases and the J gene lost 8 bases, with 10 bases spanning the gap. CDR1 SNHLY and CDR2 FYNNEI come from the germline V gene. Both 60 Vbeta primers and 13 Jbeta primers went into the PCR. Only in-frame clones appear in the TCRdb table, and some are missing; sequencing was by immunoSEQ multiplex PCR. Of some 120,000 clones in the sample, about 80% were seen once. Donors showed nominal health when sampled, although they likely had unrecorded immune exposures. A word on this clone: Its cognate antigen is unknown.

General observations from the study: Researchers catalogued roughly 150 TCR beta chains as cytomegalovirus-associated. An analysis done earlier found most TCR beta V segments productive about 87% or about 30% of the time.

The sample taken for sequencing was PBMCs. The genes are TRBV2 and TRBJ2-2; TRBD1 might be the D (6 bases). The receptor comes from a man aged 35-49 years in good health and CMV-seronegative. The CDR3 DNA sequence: TGTGCCAGCAGGCAGGGGCCGGGGGAGCTGTTTTTT. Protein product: CASRQGPGELFF.